This record concerns one TCR beta chain sequence. Its antigen is not identified. The entry originates in a study of T cell responses to AZD1222 COVID-19 vaccine. Measured with immunoSEQ multiplex PCR; TCRdb has only the in-frame clones, and not every one. The data contain about 100,000 clones, about nine tenths of them singletons. With V trimmed by 1 base and J by 4 bases, 6 bases remained unmatched. The length of the CDR3 is 16 residues. CDR1 is MGHRA and CDR2 is YSYEKL in the germline V gene. Study-level points and caveats: The study found vaccine-associated CD4 TCRs spanning spike, dominant at 160-218 and 743-854. Among AZD1222 vaccinees, only 6 or 7 were seropositive at baseline.

Sample: peripheral blood, taken on day 0 of AZD1222 vaccination. This chain connects TRBV4-1 to TRBJ2-1; 8 positions match TRBD2. The sequence derives from an adult in good health. Here the CDR3 reads CASSQARAGGYNEQFF. DNA for the CDR3: TGCGCCAGCAGCCAAGCTCGTGCGGGAGGATACAATGAGCAGTTCTTC.